This T cell receptor (beta chain) was sequenced in a study of T cells expressing NK-cell markers. Background on the study: Seven donors tested HCMV-seropositive and one tested seronegative among the eight sequenced. Study-wide results and caveats: Dominant NKG2C+ clonotypes were found to form about 1.0-7.0% of CD8+ T cells in a handful of donors. The study left the HCMV specificity of expanded NKG2C+ T cell clones unresolved.

Concerning this clonotype itself: Its cognate antigen is unknown.

Production of TCR beta cDNA relied on 5'RACE template switching with UMIs. TCRdb re-called the 5' RACE reads; one entry per CDR3 protein, DNA not given. The ten top clones account for around 3.3%, within a sample of around 550,000 distinct CDR3 sequences. From germline, CDR1 is PRHDT and CDR2 FYEKMQ (reference sequence). This CDR3 has 13 amino acids. The sequenced sample was blood T cells: a sorted CD56 or NKG2C T cell subset, CD4+ or CD8+ T cells, or bulk PBMC T cells (not recorded which). The gene calls are TRBV13 and TRBJ2-1; TCRdb designates TRBD2, a call that cannot be tested without DNA. This TCR was sampled from a man in his late teens or twenties in good health. CDR3 region: CASGDLLGGGEFF. Full variable domain (rest looked up from reference TRBV13 and TRBJ2-1): AAGVIQSPRHLIKEKRETATLKCYPIPRHDTVYWYQQGPGQDPQFLISFYEKMQSDKGSIPDRFSAQQFSDYHSELNMSSLELGDSALYFCASGDLLGGGEFFGPGTRLTVL.